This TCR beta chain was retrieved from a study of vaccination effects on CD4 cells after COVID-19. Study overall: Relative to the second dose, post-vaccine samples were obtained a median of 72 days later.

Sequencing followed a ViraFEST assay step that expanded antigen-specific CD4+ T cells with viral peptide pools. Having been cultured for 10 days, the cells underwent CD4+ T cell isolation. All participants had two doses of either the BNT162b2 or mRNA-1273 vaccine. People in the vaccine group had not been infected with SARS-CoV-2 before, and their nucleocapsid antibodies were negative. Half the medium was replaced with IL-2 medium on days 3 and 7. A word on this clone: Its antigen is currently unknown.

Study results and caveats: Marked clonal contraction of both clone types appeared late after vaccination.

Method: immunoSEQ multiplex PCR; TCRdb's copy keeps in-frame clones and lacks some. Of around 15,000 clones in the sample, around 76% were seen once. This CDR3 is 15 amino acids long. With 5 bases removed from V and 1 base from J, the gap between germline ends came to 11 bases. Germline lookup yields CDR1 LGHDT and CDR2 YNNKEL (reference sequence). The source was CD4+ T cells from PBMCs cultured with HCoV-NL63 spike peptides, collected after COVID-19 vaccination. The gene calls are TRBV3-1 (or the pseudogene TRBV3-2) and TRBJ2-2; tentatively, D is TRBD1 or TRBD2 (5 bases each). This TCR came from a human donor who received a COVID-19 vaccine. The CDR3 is CASSAWDQNTGELFF. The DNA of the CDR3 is TGTGCCAGCAGCGCTTGGGACCAGAACACCGGGGAGCTGTTTTTT.